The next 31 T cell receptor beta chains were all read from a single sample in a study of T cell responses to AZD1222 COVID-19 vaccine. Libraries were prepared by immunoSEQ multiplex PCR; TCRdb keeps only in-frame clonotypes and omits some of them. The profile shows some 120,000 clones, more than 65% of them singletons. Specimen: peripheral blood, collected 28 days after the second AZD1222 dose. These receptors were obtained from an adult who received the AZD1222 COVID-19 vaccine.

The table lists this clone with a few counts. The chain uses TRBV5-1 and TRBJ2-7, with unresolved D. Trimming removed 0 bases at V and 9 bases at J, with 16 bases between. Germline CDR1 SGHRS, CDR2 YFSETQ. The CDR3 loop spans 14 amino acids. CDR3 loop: CASSLELLGSLQYF. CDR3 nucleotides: TGCGCCAGCAGCTTGGAGCTGCTGGGGTCCTTGCAGTACTTC.

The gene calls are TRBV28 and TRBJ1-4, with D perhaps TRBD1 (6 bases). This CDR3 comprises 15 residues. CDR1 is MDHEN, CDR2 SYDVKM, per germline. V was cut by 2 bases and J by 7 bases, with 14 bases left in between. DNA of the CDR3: TGTGCCAGCAGTTTACCACAGGGCGATGTTGAAAAACTGTTTTTT. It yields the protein CASSLPQGDVEKLFF.

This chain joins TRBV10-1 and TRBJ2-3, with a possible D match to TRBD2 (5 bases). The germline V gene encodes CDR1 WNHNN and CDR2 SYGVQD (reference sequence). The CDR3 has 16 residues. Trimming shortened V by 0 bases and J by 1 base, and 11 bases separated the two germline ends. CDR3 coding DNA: TGCGCCAGCAGTGAGTCAGAGGGATTAGGCACAGATACGCAGTATTTT. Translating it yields CASSESEGLGTDTQYF.

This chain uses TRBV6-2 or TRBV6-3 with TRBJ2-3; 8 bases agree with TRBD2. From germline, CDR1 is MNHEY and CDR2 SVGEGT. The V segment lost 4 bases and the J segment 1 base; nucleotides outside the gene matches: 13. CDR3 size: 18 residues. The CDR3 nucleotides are TGTGCCAGCAGTTTCCTCCCCCCCGGGCGGGAGGGCACAGATACGCAGTATTTT. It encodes CASSFLPPGREGTDTQYF.

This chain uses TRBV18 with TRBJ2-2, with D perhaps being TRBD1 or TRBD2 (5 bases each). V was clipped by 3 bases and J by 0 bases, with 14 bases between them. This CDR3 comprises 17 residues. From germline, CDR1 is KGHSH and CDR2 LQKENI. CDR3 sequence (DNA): TGTGCCAGCTCACCTTCCCGGGACCGACCGAACACCGGGGAGCTGTTTTTT. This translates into CASSPSRDRPNTGELFF.

The CDR3 here is CATSRDRQAYGYTF. The CDR3 nucleotides are TGTGCCACCAGCAGAGATCGGCAAGCCTATGGCTACACCTTC. The chain joins TRBV15 to TRBJ1-2; no firm D call. The CDR3 sequence is 14 residues long. V shed 0 bases and J shed 4 bases, with 9 bases lying between them. The germline V gene has CDR1 LNHNV and CDR2 YYDKDF (reference sequence).

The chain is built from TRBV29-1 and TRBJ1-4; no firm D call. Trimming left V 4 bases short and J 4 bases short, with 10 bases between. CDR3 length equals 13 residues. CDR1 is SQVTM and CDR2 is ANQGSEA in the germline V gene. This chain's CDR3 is CSVGGTFNEKLFF. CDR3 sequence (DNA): TGCAGCGTTGGGGGAACCTTTAATGAAAAACTGTTTTTT.

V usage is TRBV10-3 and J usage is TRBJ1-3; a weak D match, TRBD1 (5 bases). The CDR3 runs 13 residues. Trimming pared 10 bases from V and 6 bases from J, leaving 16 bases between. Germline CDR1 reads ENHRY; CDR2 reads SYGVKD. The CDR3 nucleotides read TGTGCCAGCCAACAGGACCCAGTAAACACCATATATTTT. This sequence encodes CASQQDPVNTIYF.

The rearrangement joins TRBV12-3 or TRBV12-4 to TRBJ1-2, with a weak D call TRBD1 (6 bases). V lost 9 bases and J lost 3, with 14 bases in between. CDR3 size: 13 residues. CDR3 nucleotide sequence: TGTGCCAGACCCCGGGGGCCTGACTATGGCTACACCTTC. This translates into CARPRGPDYGYTF.

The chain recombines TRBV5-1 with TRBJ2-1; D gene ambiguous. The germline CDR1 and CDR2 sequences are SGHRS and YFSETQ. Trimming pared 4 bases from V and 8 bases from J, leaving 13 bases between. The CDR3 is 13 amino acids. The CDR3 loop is CASSPGYVDEQFF. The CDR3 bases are TGCGCCAGCAGCCCCGGTTATGTCGATGAGCAGTTCTTC.

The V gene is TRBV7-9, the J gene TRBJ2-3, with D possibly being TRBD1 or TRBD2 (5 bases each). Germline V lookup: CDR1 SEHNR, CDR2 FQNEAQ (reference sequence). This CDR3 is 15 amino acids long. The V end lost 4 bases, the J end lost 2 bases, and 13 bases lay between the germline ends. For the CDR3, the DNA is TGTGCCAGCAGCTCGACGGGGCGGAACACAGATACGCAGTATTTT. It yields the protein CASSSTGRNTDTQYF. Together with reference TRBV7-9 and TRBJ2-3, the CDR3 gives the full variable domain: DTGVSQNPRHKITKRGQNVTFRCDPISEHNRLYWYRQTLGQGPEFLTYFQNEAQLEKSRLLSDRFSAERPKGSFSTLEIQRTEQGDSAMYLCASSSTGRNTDTQYFGPGTRLTVL.

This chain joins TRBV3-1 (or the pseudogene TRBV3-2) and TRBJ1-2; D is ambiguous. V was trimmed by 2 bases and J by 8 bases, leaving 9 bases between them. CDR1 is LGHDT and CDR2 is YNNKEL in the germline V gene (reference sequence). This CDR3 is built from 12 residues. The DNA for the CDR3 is TGTGCCAGCAGCCAATCGGTCGGGGGCTACACCTTC. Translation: CASSQSVGGYTF.

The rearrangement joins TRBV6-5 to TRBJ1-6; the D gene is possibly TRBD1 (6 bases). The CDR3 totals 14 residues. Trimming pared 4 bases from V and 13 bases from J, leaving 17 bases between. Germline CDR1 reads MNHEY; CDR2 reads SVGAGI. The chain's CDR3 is CASSSGQLISPLHF. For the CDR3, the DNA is TGTGCCAGCAGTTCCGGACAGCTAATTTCCCCCCTCCACTTT.

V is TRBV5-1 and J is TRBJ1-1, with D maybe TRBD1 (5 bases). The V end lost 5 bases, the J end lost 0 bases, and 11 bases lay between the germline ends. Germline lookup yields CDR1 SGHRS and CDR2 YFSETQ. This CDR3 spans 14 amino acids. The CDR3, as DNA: TGCGCCAGCAGTGACAGTTTAATGAACACTGAAGCTTTCTTT. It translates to CASSDSLMNTEAFF.

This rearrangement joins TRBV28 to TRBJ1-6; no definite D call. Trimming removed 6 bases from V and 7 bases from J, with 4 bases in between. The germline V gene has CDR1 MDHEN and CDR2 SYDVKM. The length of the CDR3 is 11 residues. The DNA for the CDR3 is TGTGCCAGCAGGTTAAATTCACCCCTCCACTTT. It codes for CASRLNSPLHF.

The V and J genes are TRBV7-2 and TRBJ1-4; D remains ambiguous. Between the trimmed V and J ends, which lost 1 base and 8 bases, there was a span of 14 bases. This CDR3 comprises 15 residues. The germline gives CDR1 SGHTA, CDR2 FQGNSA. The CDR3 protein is CASSLVSHTKEKLFF. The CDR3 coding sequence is TGTGCCAGCAGCTTAGTCTCGCATACAAAAGAAAAACTGTTTTTT.

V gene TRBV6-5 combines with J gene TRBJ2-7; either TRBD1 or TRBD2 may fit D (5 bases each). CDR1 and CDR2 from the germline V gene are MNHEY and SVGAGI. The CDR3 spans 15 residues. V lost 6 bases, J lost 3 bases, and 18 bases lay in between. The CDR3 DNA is TGTGCCAGCAGGGCTCCGGGACGGGACCTCTACGAGCAGTACTTC. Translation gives CASRAPGRDLYEQYF.

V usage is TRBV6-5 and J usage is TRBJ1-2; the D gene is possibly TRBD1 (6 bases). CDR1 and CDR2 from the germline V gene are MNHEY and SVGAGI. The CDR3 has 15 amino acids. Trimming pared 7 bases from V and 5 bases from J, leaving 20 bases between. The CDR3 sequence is CASTQQGNGRYGYTF. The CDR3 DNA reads TGTGCCAGCACCCAACAGGGAAATGGGCGGTATGGCTACACCTTC.

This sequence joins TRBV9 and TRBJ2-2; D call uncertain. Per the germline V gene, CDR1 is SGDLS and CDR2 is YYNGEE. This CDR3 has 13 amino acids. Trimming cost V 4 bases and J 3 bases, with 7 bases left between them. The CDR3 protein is CASSPSDTGELFF. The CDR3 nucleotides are TGTGCCAGCAGCCCCTCGGACACCGGGGAGCTGTTTTTT.

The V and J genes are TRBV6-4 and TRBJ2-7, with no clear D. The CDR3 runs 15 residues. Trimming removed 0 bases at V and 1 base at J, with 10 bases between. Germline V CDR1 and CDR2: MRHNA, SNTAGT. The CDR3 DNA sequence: TGTGCCAGCAGTGACTCTTTGGCTCTATCCTACGAGCAGTACTTC. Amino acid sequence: CASSDSLALSYEQYF.

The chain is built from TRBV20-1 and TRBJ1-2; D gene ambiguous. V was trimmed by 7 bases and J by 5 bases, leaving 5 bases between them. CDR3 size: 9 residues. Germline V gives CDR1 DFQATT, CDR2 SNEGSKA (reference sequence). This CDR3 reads CSVLYGYTF. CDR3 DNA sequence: TGCAGTGTACTGTATGGCTACACCTTC.

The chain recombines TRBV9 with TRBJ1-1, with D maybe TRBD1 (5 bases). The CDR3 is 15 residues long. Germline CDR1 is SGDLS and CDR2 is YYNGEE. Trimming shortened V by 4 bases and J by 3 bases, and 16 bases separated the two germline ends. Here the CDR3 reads CASSLQGEVDTEAFF. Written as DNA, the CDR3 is TGTGCCAGCAGCTTACAAGGGGAAGTCGACACTGAAGCTTTCTTT.

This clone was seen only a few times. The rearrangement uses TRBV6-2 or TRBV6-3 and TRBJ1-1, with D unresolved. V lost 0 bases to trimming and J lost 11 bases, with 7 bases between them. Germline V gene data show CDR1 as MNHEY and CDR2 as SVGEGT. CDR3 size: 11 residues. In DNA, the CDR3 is TGTGCCAGCAGTTACTCGATGGGTGCTTTCTTT. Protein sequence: CASSYSMGAFF.

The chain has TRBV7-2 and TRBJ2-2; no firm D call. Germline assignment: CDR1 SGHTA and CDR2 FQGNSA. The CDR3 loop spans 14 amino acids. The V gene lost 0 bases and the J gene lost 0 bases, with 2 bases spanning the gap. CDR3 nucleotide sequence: TGTGCCAGCAGCTTAGCTCCGAACACCGGGGAGCTGTTTTTT. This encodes CASSLAPNTGELFF. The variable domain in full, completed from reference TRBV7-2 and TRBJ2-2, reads GAGVSQSPSNKVTEKGKDVELRCDPISGHTALYWYRQSLGQGLEFLIYFQGNSAPDKSGLPSDRFSAERTGGSVSTLTIQRTQQEDSAVYLCASSLAPNTGELFFGEGSRLTVL.

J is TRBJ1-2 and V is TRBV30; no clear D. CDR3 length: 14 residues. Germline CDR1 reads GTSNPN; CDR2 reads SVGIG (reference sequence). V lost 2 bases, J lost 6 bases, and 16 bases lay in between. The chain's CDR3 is CAWSSGETFHGYTF. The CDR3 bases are TGTGCCTGGAGTTCTGGGGAGACGTTCCATGGCTACACCTTC.

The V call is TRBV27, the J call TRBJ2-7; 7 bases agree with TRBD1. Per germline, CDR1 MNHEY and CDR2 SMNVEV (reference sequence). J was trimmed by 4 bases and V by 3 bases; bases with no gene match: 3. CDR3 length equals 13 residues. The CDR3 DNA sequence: TGTGCCAGCAGTTTTGGGACAGATTACGAGCAGTACTTC. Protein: CASSFGTDYEQYF.

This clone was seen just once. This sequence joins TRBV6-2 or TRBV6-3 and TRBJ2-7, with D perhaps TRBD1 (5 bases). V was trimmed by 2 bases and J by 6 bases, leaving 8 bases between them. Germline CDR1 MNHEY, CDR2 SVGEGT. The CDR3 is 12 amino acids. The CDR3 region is CASSYLDSEQYF. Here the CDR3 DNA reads TGTGCCAGCAGTTACCTAGACAGCGAGCAGTACTTC.

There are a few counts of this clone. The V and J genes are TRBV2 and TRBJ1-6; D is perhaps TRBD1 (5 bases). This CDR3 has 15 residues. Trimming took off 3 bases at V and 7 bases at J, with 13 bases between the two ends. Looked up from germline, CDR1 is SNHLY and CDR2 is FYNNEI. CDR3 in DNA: TGTGCCAGCAGTGACGGCAGGGCCCCCAATTCACCCCTCCACTTT. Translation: CASSDGRAPNSPLHF.

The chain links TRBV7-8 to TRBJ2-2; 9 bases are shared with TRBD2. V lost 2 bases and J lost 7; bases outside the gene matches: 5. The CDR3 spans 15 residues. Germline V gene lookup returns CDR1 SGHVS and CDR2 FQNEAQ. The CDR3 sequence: CASSLLAGKNGELFF. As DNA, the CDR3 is TGTGCCAGCAGCTTACTAGCGGGAAAAAACGGGGAGCTGTTTTTT.

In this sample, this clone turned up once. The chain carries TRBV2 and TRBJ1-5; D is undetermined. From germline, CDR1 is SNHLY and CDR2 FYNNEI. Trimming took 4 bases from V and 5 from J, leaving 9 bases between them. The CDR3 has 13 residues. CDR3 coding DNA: TGTGCCAGCAGTGGAGGTCAGCATCAGCCCCAGCATTTT. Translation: CASSGGQHQPQHF.

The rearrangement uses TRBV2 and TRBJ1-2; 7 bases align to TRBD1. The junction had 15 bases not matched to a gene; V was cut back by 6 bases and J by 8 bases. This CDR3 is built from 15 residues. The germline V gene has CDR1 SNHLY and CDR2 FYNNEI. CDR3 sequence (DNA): TGTGCCAGCAGCGGGGCTAGGGGGCGAATACTAGGCTACACCTTC. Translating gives CASSGARGRILGYTF.